This TCR beta chain stems from a study of T cell responses to AZD1222 COVID-19 vaccine. The V and J ends lost 0 bases and 5 bases respectively, with 12 bases between them. This CDR3 comprises 14 residues. Germline values: CDR1 SGHNT, CDR2 YYREEE (reference sequence). Only in-frame clones appear in the TCRdb table, and some are missing; sequencing was by immunoSEQ multiplex PCR. The data hold more than 65,000 clones, with roughly 85% observed a single time. The specimen comprised peripheral blood, sampled 28 days after the second AZD1222 dose. The chain links TRBV5-4 to TRBJ2-7, with D tentatively TRBD1 (5 bases). The sequence was obtained from an adult who received the AZD1222 COVID-19 vaccine. CDR3 amino acids: CASSLAAGFDEQYF. In DNA form, the CDR3 reads TGTGCCAGCAGCTTGGCGGCAGGGTTCGACGAGCAGTACTTC.